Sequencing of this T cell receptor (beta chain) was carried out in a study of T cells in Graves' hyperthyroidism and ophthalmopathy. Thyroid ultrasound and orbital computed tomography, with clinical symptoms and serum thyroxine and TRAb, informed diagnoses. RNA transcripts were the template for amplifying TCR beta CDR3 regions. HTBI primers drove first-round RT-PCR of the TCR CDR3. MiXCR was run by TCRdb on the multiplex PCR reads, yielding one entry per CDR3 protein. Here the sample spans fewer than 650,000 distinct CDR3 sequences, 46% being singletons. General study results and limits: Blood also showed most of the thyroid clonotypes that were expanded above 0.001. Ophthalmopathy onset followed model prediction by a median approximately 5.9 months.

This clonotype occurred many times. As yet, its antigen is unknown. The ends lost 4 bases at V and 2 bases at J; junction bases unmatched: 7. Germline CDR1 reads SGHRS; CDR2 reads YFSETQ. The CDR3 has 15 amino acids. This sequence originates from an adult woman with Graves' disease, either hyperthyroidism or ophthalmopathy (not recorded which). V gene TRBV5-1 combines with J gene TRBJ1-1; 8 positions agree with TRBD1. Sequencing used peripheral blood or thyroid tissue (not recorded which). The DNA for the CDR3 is TGCGCCAGCAGCAGCCAGGGGGCTGGAAACACTGAAGCTTTCTTT. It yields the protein CASSSQGAGNTEAFF.